Here is one T cell receptor (beta chain) with its context. Its antigen remains unknown. V was pared by 1 base and J by 7 bases, with 12 bases between. CDR3 size: 14 residues. Germline CDR1 reads SGHRS; CDR2 reads YFSETQ. One to two pinch biopsies were taken from the rectum during colonoscopy. This specimen belongs to a study of pediatric ulcerative colitis. Study overall: Disease was pancolitis in seven or eight and left-sided in two, histology-confirmed.

Points from the study as a whole: Blood samples from a couple of patients yielded substantially fewer templates and were excluded from blood-rectal overlap analysis. Compared with controls, ulcerative colitis showed greater blood-rectum clone sharing.

Up to 500,000 reads were sequenced per sample. Assay used: immunoSEQ multiplex PCR; TCRdb lists only in-frame clones, some missing. The sample yields roughly 45,000 clones, 78% seen once. The chain couples TRBV5-1 to TRBJ2-1; D gene ambiguous. This clonotype originated in a girl aged 5 to 17 with moderate ulcerative colitis. Sequenced: gut tissue. The CDR3 DNA is TGCGCCAGCAGCTTGCTATATGTAAGGAATGAGCAGTTCTTC. This codes for CASSLLYVRNEQFF.